This T cell receptor beta chain was sequenced in a study of T cell responses to AZD1222 COVID-19 vaccine. Assay used: immunoSEQ multiplex PCR; TCRdb lists only in-frame clones, some missing. The table has around 130,000 clones, about 86% seen once; the top ten hold over 2.5%. Germline CDR1 and CDR2: KGHSH and LQKENI. V lost 4 bases and J lost 4, with 7 bases in between. The CDR3 extends over 12 amino acids. Recipients boosted at about 4 weeks or about 12 weeks are pooled. The chain uses TRBV18 and TRBJ1-1; D is unclear. This TCR derives from an adult who received the AZD1222 COVID-19 vaccine. Sequences were derived from peripheral blood, sampled 28 days after the second AZD1222 dose. The CDR3: CASSLQATEAFF. The CDR3 DNA reads TGTGCCAGCTCACTTCAGGCCACTGAAGCTTTCTTT.